These 20 T cell receptor beta chains share one sample of origin, sequenced in a study of T cells after yellow fever vaccination. One entry per CDR3 protein results from TCRdb running MiXCR on the 5' RACE reads. The repertoire has about 68,000 distinct CDR3 sequences, about 6.5% of them found once; the top ten carry about 39%. Sequencing was performed on CD8+ T cells sorted from PBMCs, taken roughly 46 days after the first yellow fever vaccination. The receptor source for this set is a man between 18 and 35 years old who received the YFV17D yellow fever vaccine.

V usage is TRBV20-1 and J usage is TRBJ1-6, with a weak D call TRBD1 (5 bases). Trimming removed 6 bases from V and 0 bases from J, with 9 bases in between. Germline values: CDR1 DFQATT, CDR2 SNEGSKA (reference sequence). The CDR3 spans 14 residues. The CDR3 DNA reads as TGCAGTGCCTACAGGAGCTCCTATAATTCACCCCTCCACTTT. Encoded protein: CSAYRSSYNSPLHF.

This clonotype appeared a few times. The chain couples TRBV27 to TRBJ1-1; maybe TRBD1 (6 bases). Germline CDR1 and CDR2: MNHEY and SMNVEV (reference sequence). V shed 6 bases and J shed 3 bases, with 14 bases lying between them. The CDR3 is made up of 14 amino acids. As DNA, the CDR3 is TGTGCCAGCAGGGCCAGGGGAGAGTACACTGAAGCTTTCTTT. Its translation is CASRARGEYTEAFF.

This clonotype came up many times. The gene calls are TRBV12-3 or TRBV12-4 and TRBJ2-2, with D maybe TRBD1 (6 bases). CDR3 size: 15 residues. V was cut by 5 bases and J by 0 bases, with 10 bases left in between. The CDR3 region is CASSPGQTNTGELFF. CDR3 sequence (DNA): TGTGCCAGCAGTCCGGGACAAACGAACACCGGGGAGCTGTTTTTT.

The sample holds many counts of this clonotype. The V call is TRBV4-3, the J call TRBJ2-4, with 12 bases identical to TRBD2. Germline-derived CDR1 and CDR2 are LGHNA and YSLEER. V shed 4 bases and J 7 bases; nucleotides not matched to a gene: 2. The CDR3 extends over 14 amino acids. The CDR3 bases are TGCGCCAGCAGCCGCGGGACTAGCGGGAACATTCAGTACTTC. Protein product: CASSRGTSGNIQYF.

This clonotype showed up many times. This sequence joins TRBV6-2 or TRBV6-3 and TRBJ2-3; TRBD1 matches at 7 bases. Germline CDR1 reads MNHEY; CDR2 reads SVGEGT. The CDR3 has 16 residues. V lost 6 bases and J lost 3; bases outside the gene matches: 12. The CDR3 sequence is CASSKTGSIGTDTQYF. The CDR3 nucleotides are TGTGCCAGCAGCAAGACAGGGTCAATTGGGACAGATACGCAGTATTTT.

This clonotype has a count of ten or more. DNA for the CDR3: TGCGCCAGCAGCCAAAGAAGCGGGGGGGCCAAAGAGACCCAGTACTTC. This encodes CASSQRSGGAKETQYF. The rearrangement links TRBV4-1 to TRBJ2-5; 10 nucleotides align to TRBD2. Germline CDR1 and CDR2: MGHRA and YSYEKL. The CDR3 length is 16 residues. V trimming: 2 bases; J trimming: 3 bases; junction bases outside the gene matches: 6.

This clonotype appeared many times. The rearrangement uses TRBV6-5 and TRBJ1-6; D not certain. Between the trimmed V and J ends, which lost 6 bases and 6 bases, there was a span of 12 bases. Germline values: CDR1 MNHEY, CDR2 SVGAGI. The CDR3 runs 14 residues. CDR3 sequence reads: CASRPAVANSPLHF. The CDR3 DNA sequence: TGTGCCAGCAGGCCCGCAGTGGCTAATTCACCCCTCCACTTT.

There are many counts of this clonotype. This chain links TRBV7-8 with TRBJ2-5; maybe TRBD2 (5 bases). Germline CDR1 SGHVS, CDR2 FQNEAQ. With 8 bases removed from V and 5 bases from J, the gap between germline ends came to 24 bases. The CDR3 loop spans 16 amino acids. CDR3 coding DNA: TGTGCCAGCCTACGAGGATCCAGCGGCCTCAGGGAGACCCAGTACTTC. Translated: CASLRGSSGLRETQYF. Combining the CDR3 with reference TRBV7-8 and TRBJ2-5 gives the whole variable domain GAGVSQSPRYKVAKRGQDVALRCDPISGHVSLFWYQQALGQGPEFLTYFQNEAQLDKSGLPSDRFFAERPEGSVSTLKIQRTQQEDSAVYLCASLRGSSGLRETQYFGPGTRLLVL.

The DNA for the CDR3 is TGTGCCAGCACCTCCCCGGGGGGCTATGCACAAAATACGCAGTATTTT. Translated: CASTSPGGYAQNTQYF. The chain couples TRBV7-2 to TRBJ2-3; a weak D match, TRBD2 (7 bases). CDR3 length equals 16 residues. Trimming cost V 7 bases and J 7 bases, with 24 bases left between them. Germline assignment: CDR1 SGHTA and CDR2 FQGNSA. Looking up the rest from reference TRBV7-2 and TRBJ2-3 gives the full variable domain: GAGVSQSPSNKVTEKGKDVELRCDPISGHTALYWYRQSLGQGLEFLIYFQGNSAPDKSGLPSDRFSAERTGGSVSTLTIQRTQQEDSAVYLCASTSPGGYAQNTQYFGPGTRLTVL.

The chain uses TRBV7-2 and TRBJ2-7; D perhaps matches TRBD1 (6 bases). In germline, CDR1 is SGHTA, CDR2 FQGNSA. CDR3 length: 13 amino acids. V was cut by 5 bases and J by 2 bases, with 10 bases left in between. The CDR3 reads CASSTGHPYEQYF. DNA of the CDR3: TGTGCCAGCAGCACGGGACATCCCTACGAGCAGTACTTC.

This clonotype was observed many times. The rearrangement uses TRBV5-6 and TRBJ2-5; D perhaps matches TRBD1 (6 bases). With 0 bases removed from V and 1 base from J, the gap between germline ends came to 7 bases. CDR1 and CDR2 (germline): SGHDT, YYEEEE. CDR3 length equals 14 residues. The DNA of the CDR3 is TGTGCCAGCAGCTTGGGAGGGGGCCAAGAGACCCAGTACTTC. It is translated as CASSLGGGQETQYF. The full variable domain, in which reference TRBV5-6 and TRBJ2-5 provide the parts outside the CDR3, is DAGVTQSPTHLIKTRGQQVTLRCSPKSGHDTVSWYQQALGQGPQFIFQYYEEEERQRGNFPDRFSGHQFPNYSSELNVNALLLGDSALYLCASSLGGGQETQYFGPGTRLLVL.

The chain has TRBV28 and TRBJ1-1; no reliable D call. Germline lookup yields CDR1 MDHEN and CDR2 SYDVKM. The CDR3 is 14 residues long. Trimming took off 10 bases at V and 0 bases at J, with 15 bases between the two ends. CDR3 protein: CATKLQSLNTEAFF. The DNA for the CDR3 is TGTGCCACCAAACTCCAGAGTCTGAACACTGAAGCTTTCTTT. Full variable domain (remainder filled in from reference TRBV28 and TRBJ1-1): DVKVTQSSRYLVKRTGEKVFLECVQDMDHENMFWYRQDPGLGLRLIYFSYDVKMKEKGDIPEGYSVSREKKERFSLILESASTNQTSMYLCATKLQSLNTEAFFGQGTRLTVV.

In this sample, this clonotype turned up many times. The chain employs TRBV9 and TRBJ2-7; TRBD1 aligns across 9 bases. CDR1 and CDR2 from the germline V gene are SGDLS and YYNGEE. The CDR3 totals 15 residues. With 3 bases clipped from V and 0 bases from J, the junction kept 4 bases outside the gene matches. Written as DNA, the CDR3 is TGTGCCAGCAGCGCGGGGACAGGGAGCTCCTACGAGCAGTACTTC. This encodes CASSAGTGSSYEQYF.

This clonotype was seen only a few times. The genes are TRBV5-8 and TRBJ2-7; 10 bases align to TRBD2. Per the germline V gene, CDR1 is SGHTS and CDR2 is YDEGEE. The V and J ends lost 4 bases and 1 base, in that order; junction bases with no gene match: 8. The CDR3 spans 16 residues. The CDR3 region has the DNA TGTGCCAGCAGCCCTGGCCGGGGACTAGCGTCCTACGAGCAGTACGTC. The encoded protein is CASSPGRGLASYEQYV.

In nucleotides, the CDR3 is TGTGCCATCAGTGAAGTCCTAGCGGTCGGTGAGACCCAGTACTTC. It codes for CAISEVLAVGETQYF. V is TRBV10-3 and J is TRBJ2-5; 7 bases align to TRBD2. The CDR3 consists of 15 residues. V lost 3 bases to trimming and J lost 5 bases; unmatched junction nucleotides: 9. Germline V gene sequence: CDR1 ENHRY, CDR2 SYGVKD.

The genes are TRBV3-1 and TRBJ1-2, with unresolved D. V was shortened by 2 bases and J by 7 bases, with 17 bases between the two germline ends. Per the germline V gene, CDR1 is LGHDT and CDR2 is YNNKEL (reference sequence). The CDR3 has 15 residues. In nucleotides, the CDR3 is TGTGCCAGCAGCCAATCCACGTCGCCCTTCTCTGGCTACACCTTC. It specifies CASSQSTSPFSGYTF.

This clonotype was counted many times. The gene calls are TRBV10-2 and TRBJ2-2; no definite D call. CDR3 length: 11 residues. Deletions cut 6 bases from V and 9 bases from J, with 8 bases between. CDR1 and CDR2 from the germline V gene are WSHSY and SAAADI. The CDR3 region has the DNA TGCGCCAGCAGGGTCGGGCGGGAGCTGTTTTTT. Translating gives CASRVGRELFF.

This clonotype was observed many times. The chain couples TRBV28 to TRBJ2-5, with 7 bases identical to TRBD1. CDR1 is MDHEN and CDR2 is SYDVKM in the germline V gene. This CDR3 spans 15 amino acids. With 5 bases clipped from V and 2 bases from J, the junction kept 8 bases outside the gene matches. The CDR3 nucleotides are TGTGCCAGCAGTGTAGCCGGGACAGATCAAGAGACCCAGTACTTC. Residues: CASSVAGTDQETQYF. The whole variable domain, filled in from reference TRBV28 and TRBJ2-5, reads DVKVTQSSRYLVKRTGEKVFLECVQDMDHENMFWYRQDPGLGLRLIYFSYDVKMKEKGDIPEGYSVSREKKERFSLILESASTNQTSMYLCASSVAGTDQETQYFGPGTRLLVL.

A few counts support this clonotype. CDR3 region: CASSQAPLVTGELFF. The CDR3 DNA is TGCGCCAGCAGCCAAGCCCCTCTCGTCACCGGGGAGCTGTTTTTT. The chain is built from TRBV4-1 and TRBJ2-2; D unresolved. Germline assignment: CDR1 MGHRA and CDR2 YSYEKL. V was clipped by 1 base and J by 4 bases, with 10 bases between them. The CDR3 is made up of 15 amino acids.

This clonotype was seen at least ten times. This chain connects TRBV2 to TRBJ1-1, with D possibly being TRBD1 (5 bases). V dropped 6 bases and J dropped 4 bases, with 12 bases sitting between them. This CDR3 has 13 amino acids. Per the germline V gene, CDR1 is SNHLY and CDR2 is FYNNEI. For the CDR3, the DNA is TGTGCCAGCAGGGGGACTGCAAGCACTGAAGCTTTCTTT. Protein product: CASRGTASTEAFF.